Sequencing of this TCR beta chain was carried out in a study of T cells in Graves' hyperthyroidism and ophthalmopathy. Whole-study results and caveats: Ophthalmopathy and stable hyperthyroidism were told apart by a 13 V-J model.

This clonotype has at least ten counts. Its target is unknown. Germline V gene sequence: CDR1 MNHEY, CDR2 SVGAGI. V was shortened by 2 bases and J by 7 bases, with 11 bases between the two germline ends. This CDR3 has 13 residues. The definition of stable Graves' hyperthyroidism was no ophthalmopathy progression within 18 months. The patients, who ranged from 18 to 65 in age, presented with newly diagnosed hyperthyroidism lasting under 2 months. RNA transcripts served as the template for amplifying TCR beta CDR3 regions. RT-PCR in the first round (using the HTBI primer set) targeted the TCR CDR3. TCRdb reprocessed the multiplex PCR reads via MiXCR and lists one record per CDR3 protein. The sample holds some 460,000 distinct CDR3 sequences; 15% to 19% are singletons and the top ten take around 7%.

This TCR came from a woman younger than 35 with Graves' hyperthyroidism. Sequencing was carried out using blood. The chain uses TRBV6-5 and TRBJ1-2, with D possibly TRBD1 on 6 matching bases. CDR3 region: CASSYGGAGGYTF. In DNA, the CDR3 is TGTGCCAGCAGTTACGGGGGCGCAGGTGGCTACACCTTC.